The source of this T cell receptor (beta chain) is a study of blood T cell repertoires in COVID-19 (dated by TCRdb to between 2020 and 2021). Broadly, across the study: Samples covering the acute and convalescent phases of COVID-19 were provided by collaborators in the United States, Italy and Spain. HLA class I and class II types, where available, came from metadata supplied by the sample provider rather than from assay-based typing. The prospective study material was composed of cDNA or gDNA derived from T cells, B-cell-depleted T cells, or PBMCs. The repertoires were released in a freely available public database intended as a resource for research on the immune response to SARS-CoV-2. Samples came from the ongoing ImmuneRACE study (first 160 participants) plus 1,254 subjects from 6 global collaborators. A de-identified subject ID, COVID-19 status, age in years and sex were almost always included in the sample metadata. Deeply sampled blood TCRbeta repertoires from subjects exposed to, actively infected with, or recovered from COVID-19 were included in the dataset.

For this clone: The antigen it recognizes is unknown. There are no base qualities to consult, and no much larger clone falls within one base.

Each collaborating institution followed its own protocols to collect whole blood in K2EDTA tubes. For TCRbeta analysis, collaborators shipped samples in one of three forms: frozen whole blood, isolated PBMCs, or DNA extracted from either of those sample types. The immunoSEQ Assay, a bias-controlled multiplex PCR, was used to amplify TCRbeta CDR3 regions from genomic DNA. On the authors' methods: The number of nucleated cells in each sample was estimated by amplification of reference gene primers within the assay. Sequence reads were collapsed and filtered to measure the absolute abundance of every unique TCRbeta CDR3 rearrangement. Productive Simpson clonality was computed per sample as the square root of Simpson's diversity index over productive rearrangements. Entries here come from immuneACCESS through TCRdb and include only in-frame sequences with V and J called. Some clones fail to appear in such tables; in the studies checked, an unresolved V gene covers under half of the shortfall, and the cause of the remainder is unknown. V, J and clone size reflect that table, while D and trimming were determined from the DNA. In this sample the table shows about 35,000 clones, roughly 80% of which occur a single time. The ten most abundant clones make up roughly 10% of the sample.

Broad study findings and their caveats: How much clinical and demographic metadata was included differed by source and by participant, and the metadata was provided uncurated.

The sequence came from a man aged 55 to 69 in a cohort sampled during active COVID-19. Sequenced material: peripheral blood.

Read as DNA, the sequence is TGTGCCACCAGCAGAGATCGGGGGGGTAGCGGGCGTCAGCCCCAGCATTTT. Protein translation: CATSRDRGGSGRQPQHF. This chain is built from TRBV15 and TRBJ1-5; TRBD1 could be the D gene, as 5 bases match. Relative to germline, V is 0 bases shorter and J is 6 bases shorter, with 18 bases between their ends. The germline V gene (reference sequence) supplies CDR1 LNHNV and CDR2 YYDKDF. Its CDR3 holds 17 amino acids, cysteine through phenylalanine. The read is trimmed to its CDR3 DNA, 51 bases read in frame from base 1.